This is a list of T cell receptor beta chains from one sample in a study of T cell changes during pregnancy in multiple sclerosis. The data were produced by immunoSEQ multiplex PCR, yet TCRdb's version contains in-frame clones alone and is incomplete. The sample consists of tens of thousands of clones, 80% to 95% of them appearing once. Sequenced here: CD4+ T cells from peripheral blood mononuclear cells, sampled in the third trimester of pregnancy. The receptors were sampled from a female donor in good health, enrolled as a control in a pregnancy study. CDR3s include the opening cysteine and the closing phenylalanine or tryptophan. Each record gives: D gene, J gene, V gene, clone size, CDR3 protein. The D gene is left open where the match is weak. Not every row has a clone size; where given, it reads once, few, many or a size class.

>TRBD1|TRBJ2-7|TRBV27|.
CASSPRTGDKVEQYF
>.|TRBJ1-5|TRBV10-3|.
CAISERGSNQPQHF
>.|TRBJ1-1|TRBV11-2|.
CASSLTPMNTEAFF
>.|TRBJ1-6|TRBV13|.
CASSPGQYNSPLHF
>.|TRBJ1-1|TRBV7-2|.
CASSQITGSTEAFF
>TRBD1|TRBJ2-5|TRBV5-1|once
CASFQTGIGETQYF
>.|TRBJ2-1|TRBV7-3|.
CASSPGTPVNEQFF
>TRBD1|TRBJ1-1|TRBV29-1|.
CSVEGQMNTEAFF
>.|TRBJ1-4|TRBV19|.
CASRVRGNEKLFF
>TRBD2|TRBJ2-7|TRBV7-8|.
CASSPGGLAGEQYF
>.|TRBJ1-3|TRBV10-3|.
CAISEPGNTIYF
>.|TRBJ2-5|TRBV4-3|once
CASSRGVTQETQYF
>TRBD2|TRBJ2-1|TRBV7-2|few
CASSSQRGGGEQFF
>TRBD1|TRBJ1-1|TRBV5-1|.
CASSLKGAQGQGAEAFF
>TRBD2|TRBJ2-4|TRBV4-1|.
CASSPTTSGGAGAKNIQYF
>.|TRBJ1-1|TRBV29-1|.
CSVRFWGDEAFF
>.|TRBJ1-1|TRBV7-6|.
CASSSHRAGEAFF
>.|TRBJ2-7|TRBV7-6|.
CASSLEAGTQYF
>TRBD1|TRBJ2-2|TRBV5-1|.
CASSMRGPGRTNTGELFF
>TRBD1|TRBJ1-2|TRBV7-3|.
CASSLIAGGRGYTF
>TRBD2|TRBJ2-1|TRBV5-5|.
CASSTEGLATNGQFF
>.|TRBJ2-2|TRBV5-1|.
CASSLGGSNTGELFF
>.|TRBJ2-3|TRBV5-1|once
CASSTGYPSDTQYF
>.|TRBJ1-4|TRBV5-6|.
CASSRDYSGEKLFF
>.|TRBJ1-4|TRBV5-1|.
CASSLGTRGNEKLFF
>TRBD2|TRBJ2-5|TRBV7-2|.
CASSLTSGGGQETQYF